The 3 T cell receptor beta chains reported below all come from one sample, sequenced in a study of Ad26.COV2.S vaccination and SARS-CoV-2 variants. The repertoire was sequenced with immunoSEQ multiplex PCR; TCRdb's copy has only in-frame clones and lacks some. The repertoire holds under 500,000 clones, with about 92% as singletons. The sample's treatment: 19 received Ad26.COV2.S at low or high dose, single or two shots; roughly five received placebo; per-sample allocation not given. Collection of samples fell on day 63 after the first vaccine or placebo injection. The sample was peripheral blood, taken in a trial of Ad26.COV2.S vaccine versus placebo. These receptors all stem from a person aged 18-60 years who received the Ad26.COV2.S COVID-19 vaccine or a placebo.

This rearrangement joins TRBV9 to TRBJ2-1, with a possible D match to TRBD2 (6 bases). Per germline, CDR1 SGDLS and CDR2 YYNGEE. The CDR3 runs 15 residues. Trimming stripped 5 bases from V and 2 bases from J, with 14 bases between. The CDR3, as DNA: TGTGCCAGCAGACGCGGGACGTCCACCTACAATGAGCAGTTCTTC. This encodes CASRRGTSTYNEQFF.

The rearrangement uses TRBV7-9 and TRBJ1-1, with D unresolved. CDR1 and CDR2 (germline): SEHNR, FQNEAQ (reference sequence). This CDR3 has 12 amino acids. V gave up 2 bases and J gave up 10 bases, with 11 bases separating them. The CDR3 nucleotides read TGTGCCAGCAGCTTAATGGGGTCAGGAGCTTTCTTT. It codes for CASSLMGSGAFF.

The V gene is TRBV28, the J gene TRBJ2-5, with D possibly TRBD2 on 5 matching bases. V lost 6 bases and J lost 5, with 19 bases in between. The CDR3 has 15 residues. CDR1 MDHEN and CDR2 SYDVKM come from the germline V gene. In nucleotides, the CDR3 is TGTGCCAGCAGCCGAGGGTTAGTAAAGTCGGAGACCCAGTACTTC. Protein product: CASSRGLVKSETQYF.